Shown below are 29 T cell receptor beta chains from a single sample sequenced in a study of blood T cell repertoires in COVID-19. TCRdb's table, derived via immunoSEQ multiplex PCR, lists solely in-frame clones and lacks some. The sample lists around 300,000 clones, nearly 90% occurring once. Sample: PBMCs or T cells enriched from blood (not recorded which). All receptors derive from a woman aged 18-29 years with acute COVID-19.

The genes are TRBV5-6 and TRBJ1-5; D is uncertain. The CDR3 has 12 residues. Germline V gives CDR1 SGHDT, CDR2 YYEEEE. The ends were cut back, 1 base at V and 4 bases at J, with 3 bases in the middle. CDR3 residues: CASSLRNQPQHF. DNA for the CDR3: TGTGCCAGCAGCTTGCGGAATCAGCCCCAGCATTTT.

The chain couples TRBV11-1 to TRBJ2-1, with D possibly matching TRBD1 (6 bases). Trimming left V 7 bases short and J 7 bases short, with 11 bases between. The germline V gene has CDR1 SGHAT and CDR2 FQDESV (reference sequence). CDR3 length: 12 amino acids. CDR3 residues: CASKRGKNEQFF. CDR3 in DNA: TGTGCCAGCAAAAGGGGGAAGAATGAGCAGTTCTTC.

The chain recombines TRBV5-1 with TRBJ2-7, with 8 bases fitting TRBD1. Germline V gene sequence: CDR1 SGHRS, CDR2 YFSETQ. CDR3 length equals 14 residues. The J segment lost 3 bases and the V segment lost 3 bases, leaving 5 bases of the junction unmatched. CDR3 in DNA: TGCGCCAGCAGCTACCGGGACAGGATCTACGAGCAGTACTTC. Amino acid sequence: CASSYRDRIYEQYF. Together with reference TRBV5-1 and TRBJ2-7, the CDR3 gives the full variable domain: KAGVTQTPRYLIKTRGQQVTLSCSPISGHRSVSWYQQTPGQGLQFLFEYFSETQRNKGNFPGRFSGRQFSNSRSEMNVSTLELGDSALYLCASSYRDRIYEQYFGPGTRLTVT.

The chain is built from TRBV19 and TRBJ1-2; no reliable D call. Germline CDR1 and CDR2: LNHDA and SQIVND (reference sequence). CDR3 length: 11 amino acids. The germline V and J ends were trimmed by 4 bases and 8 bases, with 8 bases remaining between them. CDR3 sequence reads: CASSRDRGYTF. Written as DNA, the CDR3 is TGTGCCAGTAGTAGAGATCGGGGCTACACCTTC.

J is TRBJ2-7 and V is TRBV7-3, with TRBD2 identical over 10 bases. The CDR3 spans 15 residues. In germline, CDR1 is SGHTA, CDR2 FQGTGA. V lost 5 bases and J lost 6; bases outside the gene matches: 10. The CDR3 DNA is TGTGCCAGCAGCGCCCATCTAGCGGGAGTAGGCGAGCAGTACTTC. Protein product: CASSAHLAGVGEQYF.

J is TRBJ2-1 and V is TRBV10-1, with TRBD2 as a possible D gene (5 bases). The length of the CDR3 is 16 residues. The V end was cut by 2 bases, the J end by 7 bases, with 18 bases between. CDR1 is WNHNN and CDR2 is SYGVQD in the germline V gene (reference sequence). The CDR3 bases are TGCGCCAGCAGTGAGAGTATTGCGGGTGCTGGGAATGAGCAGTTCTTC. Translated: CASSESIAGAGNEQFF.

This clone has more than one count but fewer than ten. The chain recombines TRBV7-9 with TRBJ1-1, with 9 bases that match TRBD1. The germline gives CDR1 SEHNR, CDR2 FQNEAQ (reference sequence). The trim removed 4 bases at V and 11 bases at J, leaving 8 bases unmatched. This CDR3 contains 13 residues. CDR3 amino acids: CASSSGTGLEAFF. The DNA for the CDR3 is TGTGCCAGCAGCTCAGGGACAGGGTTAGAGGCTTTCTTT.

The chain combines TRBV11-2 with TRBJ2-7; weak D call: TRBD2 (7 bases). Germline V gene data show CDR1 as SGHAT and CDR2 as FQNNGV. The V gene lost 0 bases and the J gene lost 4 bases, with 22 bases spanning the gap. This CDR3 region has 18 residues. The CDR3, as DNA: TGTGCCAGCAGCTTAGAGACGGCAGGGAGGGGGTTTTTATACGAGCAGTACTTC. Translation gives CASSLETAGRGFLYEQYF.

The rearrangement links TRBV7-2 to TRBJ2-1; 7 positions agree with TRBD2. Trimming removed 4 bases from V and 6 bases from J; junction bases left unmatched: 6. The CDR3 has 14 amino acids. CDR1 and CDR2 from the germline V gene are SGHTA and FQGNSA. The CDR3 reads CASSSLAGVNEQFF. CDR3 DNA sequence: TGTGCCAGCAGCTCCCTGGCGGGAGTCAATGAGCAGTTCTTC.

CDR3 region: CSVGGHFSNYGYTF. CDR3 bases: TGCAGCGTCGGTGGACACTTCTCTAACTATGGCTACACCTTC. V gene TRBV29-1 combines with J gene TRBJ1-2; tentative D call: TRBD1 (5 bases). Germline V gene lookup returns CDR1 SQVTM and CDR2 ANQGSEA. V lost 6 bases, J lost 0 bases, and 14 bases lay in between. This CDR3 region has 14 residues.

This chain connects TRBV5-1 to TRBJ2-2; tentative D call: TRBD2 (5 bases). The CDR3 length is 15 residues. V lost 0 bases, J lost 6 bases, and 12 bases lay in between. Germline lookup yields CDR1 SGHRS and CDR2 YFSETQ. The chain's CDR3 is CASSLVASIAGELFF. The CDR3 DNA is TGCGCCAGCAGCTTGGTGGCTAGCATAGCCGGGGAGCTGTTTTTT.

The CDR3 DNA follows: TGTGCCAGTAGTGGGACAATGAACACTGAAGCTTTCTTT. Protein: CASSGTMNTEAFF. The rearrangement joins TRBV19 to TRBJ1-1, with a tentative D call TRBD1 (6 bases). Deletions cut 5 bases from V and 0 bases from J, with 7 bases between. Per germline, CDR1 LNHDA and CDR2 SQIVND (reference sequence). The CDR3 totals 13 residues.

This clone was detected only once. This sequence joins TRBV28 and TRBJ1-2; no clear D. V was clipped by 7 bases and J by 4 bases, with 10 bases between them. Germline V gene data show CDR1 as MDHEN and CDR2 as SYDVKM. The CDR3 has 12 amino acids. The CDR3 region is CASNTGVYGYTF. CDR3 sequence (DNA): TGTGCCAGCAATACCGGGGTCTATGGCTACACCTTC.

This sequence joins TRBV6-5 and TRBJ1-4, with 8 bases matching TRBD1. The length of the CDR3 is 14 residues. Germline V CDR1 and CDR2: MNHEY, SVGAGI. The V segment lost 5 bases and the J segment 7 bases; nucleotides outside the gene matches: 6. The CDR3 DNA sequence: TGTGCCAGCAGTAGGACAGGGAGAGCTGAAAAACTGTTTTTT. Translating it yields CASSRTGRAEKLFF.

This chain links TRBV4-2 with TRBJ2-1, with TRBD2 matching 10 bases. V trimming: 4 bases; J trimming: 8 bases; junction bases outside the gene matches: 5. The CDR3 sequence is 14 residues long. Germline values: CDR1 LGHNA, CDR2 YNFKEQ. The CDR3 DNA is TGTGCCAGCAGCCCTAGCGGGAGCTTCGATGAGCAGTTCTTC. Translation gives CASSPSGSFDEQFF.

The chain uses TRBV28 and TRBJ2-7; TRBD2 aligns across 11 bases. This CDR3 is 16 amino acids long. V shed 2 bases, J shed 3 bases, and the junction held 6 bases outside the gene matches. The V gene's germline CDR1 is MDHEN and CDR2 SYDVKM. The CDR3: CASSLPPLAGVYEQYF. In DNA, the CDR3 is TGTGCCAGCAGTTTACCCCCACTAGCGGGGGTCTACGAGCAGTACTTC. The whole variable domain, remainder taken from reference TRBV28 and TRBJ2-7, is DVKVTQSSRYLVKRTGEKVFLECVQDMDHENMFWYRQDPGLGLRLIYFSYDVKMKEKGDIPEGYSVSREKKERFSLILESASTNQTSMYLCASSLPPLAGVYEQYFGPGTRLTVT.

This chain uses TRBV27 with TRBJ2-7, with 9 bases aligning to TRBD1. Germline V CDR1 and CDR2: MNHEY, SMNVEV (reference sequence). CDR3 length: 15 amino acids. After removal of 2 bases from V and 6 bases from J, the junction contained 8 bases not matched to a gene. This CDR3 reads CASSLEGQGSAEQYF. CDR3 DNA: TGTGCCAGCAGTTTAGAGGGACAGGGTAGCGCCGAGCAGTACTTC.

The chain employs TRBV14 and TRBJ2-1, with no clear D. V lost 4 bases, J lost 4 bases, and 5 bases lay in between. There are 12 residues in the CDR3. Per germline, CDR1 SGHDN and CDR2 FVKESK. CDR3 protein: CASSPYYNEQFF. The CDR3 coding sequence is TGTGCCAGCAGCCCCTATTACAATGAGCAGTTCTTC.

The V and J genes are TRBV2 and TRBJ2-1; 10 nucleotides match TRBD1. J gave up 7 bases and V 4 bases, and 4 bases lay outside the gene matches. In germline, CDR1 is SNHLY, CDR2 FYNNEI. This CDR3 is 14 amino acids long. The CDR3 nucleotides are TGTGCCAGCAGTGGGGACAGGGGTTCAAATGAGCAGTTCTTC. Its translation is CASSGDRGSNEQFF.

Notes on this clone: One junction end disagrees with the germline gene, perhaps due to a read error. The CDR3 loop reads CASSEGLAGGYQETQYF. In nucleotides, the CDR3 is TGTGCTAGCAGCGAGGGACTAGCGGGAGGGTACCAAGAGACCCAGTACTTC. The chain has TRBV7-7 and TRBJ2-5; TRBD2 matches at 16 bases. The CDR3 length is 17 residues. Per germline, CDR1 SSHAT and CDR2 FNYEAQ (reference sequence).

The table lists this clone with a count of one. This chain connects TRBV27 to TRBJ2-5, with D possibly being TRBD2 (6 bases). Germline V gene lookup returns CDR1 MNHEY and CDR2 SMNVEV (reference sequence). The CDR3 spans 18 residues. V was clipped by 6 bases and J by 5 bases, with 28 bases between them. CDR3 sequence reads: CASSYKPPTFSGWETQYF. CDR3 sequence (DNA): TGTGCCAGCAGCTACAAACCTCCCACTTTTAGCGGTTGGGAGACCCAGTACTTC.

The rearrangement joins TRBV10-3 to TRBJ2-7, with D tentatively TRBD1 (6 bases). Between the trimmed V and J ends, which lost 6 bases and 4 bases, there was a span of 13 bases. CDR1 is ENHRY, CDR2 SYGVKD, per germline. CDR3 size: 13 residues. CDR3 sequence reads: CAIREDSPYEQYF. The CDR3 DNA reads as TGTGCCATCAGAGAGGACAGTCCTTACGAGCAGTACTTC.

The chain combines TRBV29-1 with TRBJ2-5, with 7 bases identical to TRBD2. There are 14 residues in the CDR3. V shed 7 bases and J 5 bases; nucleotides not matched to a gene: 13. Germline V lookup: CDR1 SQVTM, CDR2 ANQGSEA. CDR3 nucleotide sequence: TGCAGCGCCGGGTTGGGCGGGAGCCGGGAGACCCAGTACTTC. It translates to CSAGLGGSRETQYF.

This CDR3 is CASRKRQGAGELFF. As DNA, the CDR3 is TGTGCCAGCAGGAAAAGACAGGGAGCCGGGGAGCTGTTTTTT. The chain combines TRBV7-9 with TRBJ2-2, with 7 positions matching TRBD1. Losses at the gene ends were 6 bases for V and 6 bases for J; bases not matched to a gene: 7. The germline V gene encodes CDR1 SEHNR and CDR2 FQNEAQ (reference sequence). This CDR3 has 14 residues.

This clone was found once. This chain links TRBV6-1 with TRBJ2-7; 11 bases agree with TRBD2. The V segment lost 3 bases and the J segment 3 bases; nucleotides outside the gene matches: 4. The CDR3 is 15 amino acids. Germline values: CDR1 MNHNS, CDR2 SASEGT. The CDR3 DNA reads TGTGCCAGCAGTGACATGACTAGCGGGGACTACGAGCAGTACTTC. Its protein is CASSDMTSGDYEQYF.

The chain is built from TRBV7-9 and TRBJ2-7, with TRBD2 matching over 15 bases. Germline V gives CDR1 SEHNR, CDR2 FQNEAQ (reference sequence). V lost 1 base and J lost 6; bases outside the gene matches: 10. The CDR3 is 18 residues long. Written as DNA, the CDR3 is TGTGCCAGCAGCTTAGGTGGCGGGACTAGCGGGAGGATCAGCGAGCAGTACTTC. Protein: CASSLGGGTSGRISEQYF.

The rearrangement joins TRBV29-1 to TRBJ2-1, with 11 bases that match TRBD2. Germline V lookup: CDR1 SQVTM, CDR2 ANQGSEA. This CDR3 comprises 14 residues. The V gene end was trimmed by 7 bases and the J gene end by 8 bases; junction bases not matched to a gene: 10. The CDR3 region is CSGTTSGIGDEQFF. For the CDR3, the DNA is TGCAGCGGAACGACTAGCGGGATTGGGGATGAGCAGTTCTTC.

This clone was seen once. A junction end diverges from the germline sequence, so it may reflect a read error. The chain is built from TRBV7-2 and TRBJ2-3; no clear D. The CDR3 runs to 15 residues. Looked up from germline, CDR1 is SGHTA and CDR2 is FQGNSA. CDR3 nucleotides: TGTGCCAGCACCTTAATTCGCCCGGGCACAGATACGCAGTATTTT. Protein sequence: CASTLIRPGTDTQYF. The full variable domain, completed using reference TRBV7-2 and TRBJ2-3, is GAGVSQSPSNKVTEKGKDVELRCDPISGHTALYWYRQSLGQGLEFLIYFQGNSAPDKSGLPSDRFSAERTGGSVSTLTIQRTQQEDSAVYLCASTLIRPGTDTQYFGPGTRLTVL.

CDR3 DNA: TGTGCCAGCAGTGCCACCGGACAGGGGAACTCCTACGAGCAGTACTTC. Protein sequence: CASSATGQGNSYEQYF. The chain couples TRBV6-1 to TRBJ2-7; TRBD1 matches at 9 bases. The V gene's germline CDR1 is MNHNS and CDR2 SASEGT. V dropped 4 bases and J dropped 0; count of bases not matched to a gene: 7. The CDR3 consists of 16 residues.